These T cell receptor beta chains were read from a single sample in a study of shared clonotypes between healthy human individuals. Using immunoSEQ multiplex PCR, the repertoire was profiled, and TCRdb retains in-frame clones only, with some absent. The sample holds over a million clones; 95% to 99% are singletons and the top ten take roughly 0.4%. Material: naive CD4+ T cells sorted from blood. The receptors here all came from a young man in good health. CDR3s include the opening cysteine and the closing phenylalanine or tryptophan. D genes are given only for firm matches. Only some rows state a clone size, as once, few, many or a class for expanded clones.

CDR3 length	D gene	V gene	clone size	J gene	CDR3 DNA	CDR3 protein
16	.	TRBV5-1	.	TRBJ2-2	TGCGCCAGCAGCATCCCCTTAGGGACGAACACCGGGGAGCTGTTTTTT	CASSIPLGTNTGELFF
15	TRBD2	TRBV7-2	once	TRBJ2-7	TGTGCCAGCAGCCCCTTAGCGGGAGTGAGTTACGAGCAGTACTTC	CASSPLAGVSYEQYF
14	.	TRBV2	.	TRBJ1-2	TGTGCCAGCAGTGAAGAGGGGGTAGGGTATGGCTACACCTTC	CASSEEGVGYGYTF
14	.	TRBV2	.	TRBJ1-2	TGTGCCAGCAGTGAATTCCAGGTTAACTATGGCTACACCTTC	CASSEFQVNYGYTF
14	.	TRBV15	.	TRBJ2-1	TGTGCCACCAGCAGAGAAGGGGGAGTAGGTGAGCAGTTCTTC	CATSREGGVGEQFF
17	TRBD1	TRBV29-1	.	TRBJ1-2	TGCAGCGTCCAGCACACGGAATGGGACAGGGGGAACTATGGCTACACCTTC	CSVQHTEWDRGNYGYTF
14	TRBD2	TRBV5-8	.	TRBJ2-7	TGTGCCAGCAGCTTGTGGTCGGGAGGCTCCGAGCAGTACTTC	CASSLWSGGSEQYF
15	TRBD2	TRBV10-3	.	TRBJ2-7	TGTGCCATCAGTGATACCGGGACTAGGACTTACGAGCAGTACTTC	CAISDTGTRTYEQYF
15	TRBD1	TRBV7-8	.	TRBJ1-4	TGTGCCAGCAGCTTAACCGGGACAGGCGGTGAAAAACTGTTTTTT	CASSLTGTGGEKLFF
12	.	TRBV25-1	.	TRBJ1-5	TGTGCCAGCAGTGAGCTGAATCAGCCCCAGCATTTT	CASSELNQPQHF
16	TRBD1	TRBV7-9	.	TRBJ2-7	TGTGCCAGCAGCTTAGCGACGGGACAGGGGACCTACGAGCAGTACTTC	CASSLATGQGTYEQYF
16	.	TRBV7-2	.	TRBJ2-7	TGTGCCAGCGCCCTACCGACAGGTCTCAGGGGGGGCGAGCAGTACTTC	CASALPTGLRGGEQYF
13	.	TRBV7-8	.	TRBJ2-3	TGTGCCAGCAGCTCCCGGGCCCCAGATACGCAGTATTTT	CASSSRAPDTQYF
15	.	TRBV30	.	TRBJ2-7	TGTGCCTGGAAGGAGTGGGGGAGGAGCTCCTACGAGCAGTACTTC	CAWKEWGRSSYEQYF
15	TRBD1	TRBV7-6	.	TRBJ2-2	TGTGCCAGCAGCCCCGGACAGGGGAACACCGGGGAGCTGTTTTTT	CASSPGQGNTGELFF
18	TRBD2	TRBV25-1	.	TRBJ2-2	TGTGCCAGCAGTGCCCTACTGGGACTAGCGGAGGACACCGGGGAGCTGTTTTTT	CASSALLGLAEDTGELFF
13	.	TRBV4-1	.	TRBJ1-1	TGCGCCAGCAGCCAAGACAGGGGTACTGAAGCTTTCTTT	CASSQDRGTEAFF